This paragraph covers one T cell receptor beta chain sequence. The clone's antigen remains unknown. No base quality information exists; no much larger clone differs at one position. The source of the sample is a study of shared clonotypes between healthy human individuals (dated by TCRdb to 2018 to 2021). Background on the whole study: The cohort comprised two women and a few men aged 18 to 49 years. For each donor, CD4 naive and CD4 memory were each run on three plates, CD8 naive on two plates, and CD8 memory on one plate. To estimate repertoire size and how much clonotypes are shared between individuals, the study performed deep sequencing of blood TCR repertoires from a few healthy adults. Libraries were prepared and TCR repertoires were sequenced by different laboratories using diverse techniques, in order to increase sequencing depth and limit assay-specific biases. Each donor's leukapheresis produced roughly between roughly 0.85 and 10 billion PBMCs. Paper-wide results and their limitations: Only blood was sampled, and tissue TCR repertoires likely differ from those in blood. Pairwise subsampling led to the expectation that sequencing depth would affect the degree of clonotype sharing among donors. Compared with non-shared clonotypes, clonotypes shared by all four sorted-subset donors had higher generation probabilities. Rarefaction of sorted-subset datasets indicated incomplete sequencing despite the large sequencing depth. The genetic and exposure-history diversity represented was limited by the small number of donors. When several donors were compared, the shared fraction of clonotypes was about 5.2% for naive CD4, around 4% for naive CD8, more than 2% for memory CD4, and 0.35% to 0.4% for memory CD8. Larger estimated clonotype richness was generally found for naive subsets than for memory subsets.

From cysteine to phenylalanine, the CDR3 is 15 amino acids long. Only CDR3 DNA is held: 45 bases, read in frame from base 1. V is cut by 2 bases and J by 3 bases, and the space between the germline ends is 11 bases. Via the germline V gene, CDR1 is MDHEN and CDR2 SYDVKM. TCR CDR3 regions were amplified from genomic DNA by multiplex PCR using the deep immunoSEQ assay. Extracted genomic DNA from each cell subset was spread evenly across all wells of several immunoSEQ 96-well plates, with each plate serving as a replicate. Each replicate PCR for sorted subsets received about 220 ng genomic DNA, equal to roughly 29,000 T cell genomes. Purified libraries were measured with a Qubit 3.0 fluorometer, size-checked on a Bioanalyzer 2100, and measured again with the KAPA Library Quantification kit. Every immunoSEQ 96-well plate was sequenced on a dedicated single-read 150-cycle Illumina NextSeq 550 flow cell. In the source study's methods: Because the immunoSEQ output included only junctional sequences and no quality scores, the filtering could not be the same as the filtering used for full-length reads. To assign V/J genes and CDR3, sequences were annotated using PyIR, a Python wrapper for IgBLAST v1.9, with IMGT germline references. Reads were filtered out if the reads had weak V/J assignments (E-value above 1e-6), no CDR3, stop codons, out-of-frame junctions, or ambiguous translated residues. V3J clonotypes were defined as sequences sharing an identical inferred V gene, J gene, and CDR3 amino acid sequence. The percentage overlap between two repertoires was calculated by dividing the number of shared unique clonotypes by the size of the smaller repertoire. Repertoire richness was assessed with RTK rarefaction, the Chao1 estimator, and Recon v2.1 estimates of unobserved clonotypes. For all TCRbeta clonotypes obtained by the gDNA method from a handful of donors, generation probabilities were computed with OLGA. TCRdb obtained this table from immuneACCESS and retained in-frame rearrangements with V and J assigned. These tables miss some clones; where compared with another copy, unresolved V genes account for less than half of the shortfall, and the remainder is unexplained. Clonal size and the V and J genes are those of that table, whereas D and trimming came from the DNA. Present in this sample are roughly 570,000 clones, 95% to 98% of which were seen just once. The ten biggest clones cover less than 0.35% of the sample.

CD8 naive samples were obtained by positive selection for CCR7 among CD45RO-negative cells, yielding a CD45RA+CCR7+ population from which TemRA cells were excluded. Donors were healthy HIV-negative adults with no recently reported acute infections or vaccinations. Only Caucasian adults living in Nashville, Tennessee, USA were represented among the donors. Blood was collected by leukapheresis, and PBMCs were isolated by Ficoll-Histopaque density gradient centrifugation and then cryopreserved in liquid nitrogen vapor phase. Analytical flow cytometry was used to check the purity and quantity of every magnetically sorted T cell population. Genomic DNA was isolated from each sorted fraction and quantified by UV absorbance on a Nanodrop 2000c.

Source material: naive CD8+ T cells sorted from blood. According to the study, the label for this sample's cell subset or site signals: CD45RA+CCR7+. The sequence was collected from a man in his thirties or forties in good health. The sequence is built from TRBV28 and TRBJ1-5; too little of a D gene remains to name it. This receptor carries the CDR3 CASSLTGEFNQPQHF. The bases read TGTGCCAGCAGTTTAACTGGAGAATTCAATCAGCCCCAGCATTTT.